Below, 7 T cell receptor beta chains from the same sample are listed, as sequenced in a study of blood T cell repertoires in COVID-19. Assay: immunoSEQ multiplex PCR; the TCRdb copy retains only in-frame clones and omits some. This sample has roughly 150,000 clones; 85% to 90% occur once, and the top ten carry more than 14%. The sample comprised peripheral blood. The origin of the receptors is a woman between 35 and 50 years old with acute or convalescent COVID-19.

V and J are TRBV3-1 (or the pseudogene TRBV3-2) and TRBJ2-3; D is perhaps TRBD1 (6 bases). Germline CDR1 reads LGHDT; CDR2 reads YNNKEL (reference sequence). The CDR3 sequence is 16 residues long. Trimming left V 0 bases short and J 0 bases short, with 10 bases between. The CDR3 loop is CASSQDFGQSTDTQYF. The CDR3, as DNA: TGTGCCAGCAGCCAAGATTTTGGACAGAGCACAGATACGCAGTATTTT.

The genes are TRBV2 and TRBJ1-1, with D maybe TRBD1 (6 bases). From germline, CDR1 is SNHLY and CDR2 FYNNEI. The CDR3 spans 14 residues. Trimming took 7 bases from V and 0 from J, leaving 12 bases between them. In DNA form, the CDR3 reads TGTGCCAGCACTGGACAGCCTATGAACACTGAAGCTTTCTTT. It translates to CASTGQPMNTEAFF. The full variable domain, completed using reference TRBV2 and TRBJ1-1, is EPEVTQTPSHQVTQMGQEVILRCVPISNHLYFYWYRQILGQKVEFLVSFYNNEISEKSEIFDDQFSVERPDGSNFTLKIRSTKLEDSAMYFCASTGQPMNTEAFFGQGTRLTVV.

CDR3 coding DNA: TGTGCCTGCCAGGGGTTCAGGACTAATGAAAAACTGTTTTTT. As protein: CACQGFRTNEKLFF. The chain employs TRBV30 and TRBJ1-4, with D perhaps TRBD1 (6 bases). The ends were cut back, 6 bases at V and 2 bases at J, with 13 bases in the middle. Per germline, CDR1 GTSNPN and CDR2 SVGIG (reference sequence). The CDR3 contains 14 residues.

J is TRBJ1-2 and V is TRBV19; no clear D gene. In germline, CDR1 is LNHDA, CDR2 SQIVND (reference sequence). The CDR3 consists of 15 residues. Trimming removed 1 base from V and 10 bases from J, with 19 bases in between. Here the CDR3 reads CASSIGTGVREDYTF. For the CDR3, the DNA is TGTGCCAGTAGTATAGGCACCGGGGTCCGCGAGGACTACACCTTC.

The chain combines TRBV1 with TRBJ2-3; the table gives TRBD2 as D, unverified against the DNA. TRBV1 is flagged as a pseudogene. This CDR3 is 13 amino acids long. The CDR3 DNA is TGCACCAGCGGGGGACTAGCGCCAGATACGCAGTATTTT. This gives the protein CTSGGLAPDTQYF.

This clone was picked up one time. The V gene is TRBV3-1 (or the pseudogene TRBV3-2), the J gene TRBJ2-1, with 10 bases lining up with TRBD2. Losses at the gene ends were 3 bases for V and 9 bases for J; bases not matched to a gene: 8. The CDR3 is 15 amino acids. Germline V gives CDR1 LGHDT, CDR2 YNNKEL (reference sequence). CDR3 in DNA: TGTGCCAGCAGCCATCCTGCTAGCGGGAGTATTGAGCAGTTCTTC. It specifies CASSHPASGSIEQFF.

The V call is TRBV3-1 (or the pseudogene TRBV3-2), the J call TRBJ2-7; tentative D call: TRBD1 (5 bases). CDR3 length equals 13 residues. Germline values: CDR1 LGHDT, CDR2 YNNKEL (reference sequence). Trimming left V 8 bases short and J 4 bases short, with 15 bases between. The CDR3 reads CASGHFASYEQYF. CDR3 in DNA: TGTGCCAGCGGACACTTCGCTAGTTACGAGCAGTACTTC.